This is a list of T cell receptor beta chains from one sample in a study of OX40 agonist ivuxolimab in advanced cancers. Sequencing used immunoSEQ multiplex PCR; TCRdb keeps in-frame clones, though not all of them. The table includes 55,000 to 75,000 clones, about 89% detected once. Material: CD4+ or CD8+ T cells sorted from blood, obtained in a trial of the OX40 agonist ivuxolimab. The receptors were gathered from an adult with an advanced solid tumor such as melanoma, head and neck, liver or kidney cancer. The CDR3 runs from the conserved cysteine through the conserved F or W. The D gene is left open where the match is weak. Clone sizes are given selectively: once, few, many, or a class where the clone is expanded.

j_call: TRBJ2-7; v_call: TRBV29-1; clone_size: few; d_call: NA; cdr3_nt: TGCAGCGTTGGCGAGAGGGATATCCTCTCGTACCCGTACGAGCAGTACTTC; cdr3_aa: CSVGERDILSYPYEQYF
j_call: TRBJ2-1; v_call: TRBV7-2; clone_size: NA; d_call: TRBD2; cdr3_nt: TGTGCCAGCAGCTTCCTAGCGGACCACTACAATGAGCAGTTCTTC; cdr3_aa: CASSFLADHYNEQFF
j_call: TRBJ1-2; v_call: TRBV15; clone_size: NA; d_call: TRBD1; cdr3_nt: TGTGCCACCAGCAGAGGGACAGGGGATAACTATGGCTACACCTTC; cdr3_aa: CATSRGTGDNYGYTF
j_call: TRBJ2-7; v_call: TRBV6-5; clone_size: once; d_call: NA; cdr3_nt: TGTGCCAGCAGTTACCTCTTAGGCTACGAGCAGTACTTC; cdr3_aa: CASSYLLGYEQYF
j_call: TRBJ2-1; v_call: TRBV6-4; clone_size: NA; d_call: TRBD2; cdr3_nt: TGTGCCAGCAGACGGACTAGCGGGAGTGATGAGCAGTTCTTC; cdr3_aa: CASRRTSGSDEQFF
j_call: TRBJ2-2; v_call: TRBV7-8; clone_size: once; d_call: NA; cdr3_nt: TGTGCCAGCAGCTTGGTCCTAGTATTCGAAGACACCGGGGAGCTGTTTTTT; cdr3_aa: CASSLVLVFEDTGELFF
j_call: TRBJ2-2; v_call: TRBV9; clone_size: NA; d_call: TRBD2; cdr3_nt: TGTGCCAGCAGCGTAGAAGCGGGAACCGGGGAGCTGTTTTTT; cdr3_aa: CASSVEAGTGELFF
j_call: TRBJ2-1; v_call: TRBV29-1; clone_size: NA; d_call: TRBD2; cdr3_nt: TGCAGCGTCCTGGGGCGGGAGGGCCGCGATGAGCAGTTCTTC; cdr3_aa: CSVLGREGRDEQFF
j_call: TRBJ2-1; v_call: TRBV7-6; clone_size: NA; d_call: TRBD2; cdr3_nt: TGTGCCAGCAGCCCGCACCGACTAGCGGGAGTCTCCTACAATGAGCAGTTCTTC; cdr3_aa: CASSPHRLAGVSYNEQFF
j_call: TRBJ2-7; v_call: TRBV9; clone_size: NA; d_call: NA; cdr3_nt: TGTGCCAGCAGCACCGGACATTCTGCCTACGAGCAGTACTTC; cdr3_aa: CASSTGHSAYEQYF
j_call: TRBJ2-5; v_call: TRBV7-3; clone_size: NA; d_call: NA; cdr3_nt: TGTGCCAGCAGCTCCCTGGGAACGGCACAAGAGACCCAGTACTTC; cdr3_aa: CASSSLGTAQETQYF
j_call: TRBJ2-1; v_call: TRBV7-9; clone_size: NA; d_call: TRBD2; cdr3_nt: TGTGCCAGCAGCTCAGCCCGGGACTACAACAATGAGCAGTTCTTC; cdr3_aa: CASSSARDYNNEQFF
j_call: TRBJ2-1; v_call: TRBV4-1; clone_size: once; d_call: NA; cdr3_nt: TGCGCCAGCAGCCAAGACCAGGGAGCCTACAATGAGCAGTTCTTC; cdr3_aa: CASSQDQGAYNEQFF
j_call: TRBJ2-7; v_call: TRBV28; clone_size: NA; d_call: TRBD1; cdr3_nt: TGTGCCAGCAGTTTAGGACAGGGGGCTTCCTACGAGCAGTACTTC; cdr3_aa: CASSLGQGASYEQYF
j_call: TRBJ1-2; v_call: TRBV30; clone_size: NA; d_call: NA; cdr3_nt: TGTGCCTGGAGTGGGGACGGGAGTGTAGGCTACACCTTC; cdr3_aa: CAWSGDGSVGYTF
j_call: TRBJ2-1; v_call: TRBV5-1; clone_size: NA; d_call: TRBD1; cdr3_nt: TGCGCCAGCAGGTTGGACAGGGACCCTTACAATGAGCAGTTCTTC; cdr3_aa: CASRLDRDPYNEQFF
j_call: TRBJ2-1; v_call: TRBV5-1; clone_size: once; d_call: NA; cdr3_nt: TGCGCCAGCAGCTTGAGGATCAGGGAGCCACCAAACAATGAGCAGTTCTTC; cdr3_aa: CASSLRIREPPNNEQFF
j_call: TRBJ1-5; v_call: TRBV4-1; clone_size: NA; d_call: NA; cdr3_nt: TGCGCCAGCAGCCCCTTGTGGGATAGCAATCAGCCCCAGCATTTT; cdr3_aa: CASSPLWDSNQPQHF
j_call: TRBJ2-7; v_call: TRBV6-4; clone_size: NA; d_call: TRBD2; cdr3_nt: TGTGCCAGCAGTGACTCGGGGAGGGGACACGAGCAGTACTTC; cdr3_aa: CASSDSGRGHEQYF
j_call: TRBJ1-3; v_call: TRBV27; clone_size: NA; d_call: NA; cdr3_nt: TGTGCCAGCAGTTTGGACAGAAACTCTGGAAACACCATATATTTT; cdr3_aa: CASSLDRNSGNTIYF
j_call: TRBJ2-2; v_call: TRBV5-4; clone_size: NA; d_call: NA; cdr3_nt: TGTGCCAGCAGCTTGGGAGGAACCACCGGGGAGCTGTTTTTT; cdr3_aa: CASSLGGTTGELFF
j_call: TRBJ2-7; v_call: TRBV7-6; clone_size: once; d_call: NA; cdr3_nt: TGTGCCAGCAGCTGGGGTTCCGAGCAGTACTTC; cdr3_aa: CASSWGSEQYF
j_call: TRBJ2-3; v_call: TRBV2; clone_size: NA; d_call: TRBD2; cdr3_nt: TGTGCCAGCAGTGAAGTCGGTAGCGGGAGTTCAGATACGCAGTATTTT; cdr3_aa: CASSEVGSGSSDTQYF
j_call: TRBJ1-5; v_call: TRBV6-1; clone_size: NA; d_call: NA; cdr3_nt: TGTGCCAGCAGTGGACCCGGGACCGGTAATCAGCCCCAGCATTTT; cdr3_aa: CASSGPGTGNQPQHF
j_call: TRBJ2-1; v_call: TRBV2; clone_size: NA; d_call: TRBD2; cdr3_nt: TGTGCCAGCAGTCCCGGACTAGCGGGAGAGGAATGGGAGCAGTTCTTC; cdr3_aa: CASSPGLAGEEWEQFF
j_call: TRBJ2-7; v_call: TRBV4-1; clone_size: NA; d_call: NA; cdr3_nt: TGCGCCAGCAGCCCGGGCACAACCTACGAGCAGTACTTC; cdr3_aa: CASSPGTTYEQYF
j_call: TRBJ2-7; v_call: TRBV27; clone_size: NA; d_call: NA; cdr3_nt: TGTGCCAGCAGTTTGGCCCAGGGAGACCTGTACTTC; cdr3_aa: CASSLAQGDLYF
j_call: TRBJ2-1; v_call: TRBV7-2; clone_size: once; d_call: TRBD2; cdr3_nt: TGTGCCAGCAGCTTAGGAGCGGGAGGGCTCAATGAGCAGTTCTTC; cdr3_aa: CASSLGAGGLNEQFF
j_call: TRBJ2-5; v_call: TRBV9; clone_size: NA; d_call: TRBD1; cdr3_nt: TGTGCCAGGGCGACAGGGGACGGGCAGACCCAGTACTTC; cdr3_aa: CARATGDGQTQYF
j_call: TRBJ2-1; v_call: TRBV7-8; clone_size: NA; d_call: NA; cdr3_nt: TGTGCCAGCAGCCCCCTCACGGGACTTAACAATGAGCAGTTCTTC; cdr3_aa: CASSPLTGLNNEQFF
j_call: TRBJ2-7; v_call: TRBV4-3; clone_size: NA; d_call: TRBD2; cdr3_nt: TGCGCCAGCAGCCAAGATAGCGGGATCCTCTACGAGCAGTACTTC; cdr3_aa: CASSQDSGILYEQYF
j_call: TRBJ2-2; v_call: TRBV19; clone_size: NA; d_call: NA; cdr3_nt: TGTGCCAGTAGTATGAGCAGCCTAGGGACCGGGGAGCTGTTTTTT; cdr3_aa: CASSMSSLGTGELFF
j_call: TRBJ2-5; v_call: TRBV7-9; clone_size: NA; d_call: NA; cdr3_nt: TGTGCCAGCAGCTTAGGATTGGGCCACCAAGAGACCCAGTACTTC; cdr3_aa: CASSLGLGHQETQYF
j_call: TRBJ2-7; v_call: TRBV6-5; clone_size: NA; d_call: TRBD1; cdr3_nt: TGTGCCAGCAGTTACTCGGGGACAGGAGAAGAGCAGTACTTC; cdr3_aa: CASSYSGTGEEQYF